This entry concerns a single T cell receptor (beta chain). The sample is drawn from a study of cytomegalovirus exposure and HLA in healthy donors. CDR3 length: 15 amino acids. CDR1 is SGHRS and CDR2 is YFSETQ in the germline V gene. The V segment lost 3 bases and the J segment 3 bases; nucleotides outside the gene matches: 4. Primers included in the PCR were 60 Vbeta and 13 Jbeta primers. Libraries were prepared by immunoSEQ multiplex PCR; TCRdb keeps only in-frame clonotypes and omits some of them. Of under 150,000 clones in the sample, 80% to 85% are singletons; the top ten hold about 0.75%. This chain links TRBV5-1 with TRBJ2-3, with 10 bases matching TRBD2. The clonotype was recovered from a man younger than 35 in good health and CMV-seronegative. The sample was PBMCs. The CDR3 nucleotides read TGCGCCAGCAGCTCGGAGCGGGGGGGGACAGATACGCAGTATTTT. Translated, it gives CASSSERGGTDTQYF.